The 10 T cell receptor beta chains reported below all come from one sample, sequenced in a study of STAT5B mutations in CD4+ large granular lymphocyte leukemia. Method: immunoSEQ multiplex PCR; TCRdb's copy keeps in-frame clones and lacks some. The data show tens of thousands of clones, over 80% seen once. Sequencing was done on a sample of CD4+ T cells from blood buffy coats. These receptors were obtained from a human donor in good health.

This clone has a handful of counts. The chain links TRBV14 to TRBJ1-6; D is unclear. Germline V gene lookup returns CDR1 SGHDN and CDR2 FVKESK. Trimming left V 0 bases short and J 7 bases short, with 10 bases between. The CDR3 extends over 15 amino acids. CDR3 region: CASSQDLPANSPLHF. The CDR3 DNA reads as TGTGCCAGCAGCCAAGATTTGCCAGCGAATTCACCCCTCCACTTT. The whole variable domain, filled in from reference TRBV14 and TRBJ1-6, reads EAGVTQFPSHSVIEKGQTVTLRCDPISGHDNLYWYRRVMGKEIKFLLHFVKESKQDESGMPNNRFLAERTGGTYSTLKVQPAELEDSGVYFCASSQDLPANSPLHFGNGTRLTVT.

This chain links TRBV7-2 with TRBJ2-1; D remains ambiguous. Germline lookup yields CDR1 SGHTA and CDR2 FQGNSA. This CDR3 spans 14 amino acids. The germline V and J ends were trimmed by 1 base and 8 bases, with 12 bases remaining between them. CDR3 bases: TGTGCCAGCAGCTTAGACTACCATGGGGATGAGCAGTTCTTC. Translated: CASSLDYHGDEQFF.

The chain combines TRBV30 with TRBJ2-6; 10 nucleotides line up with TRBD1. CDR3 length: 15 residues. After removal of 5 bases from V and 4 bases from J, the junction contained 5 bases not matched to a gene. Germline V CDR1 and CDR2: GTSNPN, SVGIG (reference sequence). The CDR3 spells CAWGDRGPGANVLTF. In nucleotides, the CDR3 is TGTGCCTGGGGGGACAGGGGTCCGGGGGCCAACGTCCTGACTTTC.

This sequence joins TRBV5-1 and TRBJ2-3, with D perhaps matching TRBD1 (6 bases). V shed 0 bases and J shed 5 bases, with 13 bases lying between them. The germline CDR1 and CDR2 sequences are SGHRS and YFSETQ. This CDR3 spans 15 amino acids. The CDR3, as DNA: TGCGCCAGCAGCTTGGCCAGGGGCCGGGGAGATACGCAGTATTTT. Translating gives CASSLARGRGDTQYF.

This chain connects TRBV19 to TRBJ2-2; a weak D match, TRBD1 (5 bases). This CDR3 region has 15 residues. V was pared by 5 bases and J by 2 bases, with 12 bases between. Germline CDR1 reads LNHDA; CDR2 reads SQIVND (reference sequence). CDR3 DNA: TGTGCCAGTAGTGTCAGGACATCAAACACCGGGGAGCTGTTTTTT. Protein sequence: CASSVRTSNTGELFF.

The V call is TRBV29-1, the J call TRBJ2-3; the match to TRBD2 covers 8 bases. Germline V gives CDR1 SQVTM, CDR2 ANQGSEA. The length of the CDR3 is 10 residues. V gave up 5 bases and J gave up 11 bases; unmatched junction bases: 3. CDR3 residues: CSVTSGRQYF. The CDR3 region has the DNA TGCAGCGTTACCAGCGGGAGGCAGTATTTT.

This sequence joins TRBV5-1 and TRBJ2-1, with 9 bases lining up with TRBD1. The CDR3 is 16 residues long. After removal of 3 bases from V and 8 bases from J, the junction contained 12 bases not matched to a gene. Germline CDR1 and CDR2: SGHRS and YFSETQ. CDR3: CASSWPRTGASDEQFF. The CDR3 DNA is TGCGCCAGCAGCTGGCCGCGGACAGGGGCGTCCGATGAGCAGTTCTTC.

In its sample, this clone was seen once. One end of the junction is discordant with germline, which a read error may explain. Written as DNA, the CDR3 is TGTGCCAGCAGCTTGTCCCCGGGACTAGCGAAGAATTTT. This encodes CASSLSPGLAKNF. The J gene is TRBJ2-3, the V gene TRBV7-8; TRBD2 matches 10 bases. In germline, CDR1 is SGHVS, CDR2 FQNEAQ. The CDR3 is 13 residues long.

The chain is built from TRBV7-2 and TRBJ2-3; 14 bases are shared with TRBD2. Germline V gene lookup returns CDR1 SGHTA and CDR2 FQGNSA. The V gene end was trimmed by 6 bases and the J gene end by 2 bases; junction bases not matched to a gene: 10. The CDR3 loop spans 18 amino acids. The CDR3 nucleotides are TGTGCCAGCAGTTTGACGGGACTAGCGGGGGCCATCACAGATACGCAGTATTTT. Its translation: CASSLTGLAGAITDTQYF.

Worth noting for this clone: An end of the junction does not agree with germline; a read error may underlie this. The J gene is TRBJ1-6, the V gene TRBV15; D not certain. Germline V gene lookup returns CDR1 LNHNV and CDR2 YYDKDF (reference sequence). The CDR3 covers 12 residues. The CDR3 DNA follows: TGTGCCACCAGCAGAGATAACTCACCCCTCCACTTT. Protein sequence: CATSRDNSPLHF.